The clone carrying this TCR beta chain was seen a few times. The antigen is not known. Amplification used 60 Vbeta primers and 13 Jbeta primers. Generated by immunoSEQ multiplex PCR, the TCRdb table keeps only in-frame clones and is missing some. The sample gives 90,000 to 120,000 clones, around 77% of which show up once; 3.5% to 5% is in the top ten. The sample comes from a study of cytomegalovirus exposure and HLA in healthy donors. Study conclusions and caveats: Cytomegalovirus association was assigned to more than 150 TCR beta chains. A later analysis reportedly identified an Asian-associated ancestry cluster as carrying fewer N-insertions than the approximately 730-donor mean. Earlier analysis looked at TCR beta V segments, and most were productive about 90% or about 30% of the time.

Although they were nominally healthy when sampled, donors likely had unrecorded immune exposures. CDR3 length: 14 amino acids. Trimming shortened V by 10 bases and J by 2 bases, and 15 bases separated the two germline ends. The germline V gene encodes CDR1 LNHDA and CDR2 SQIVND (reference sequence). The sample comprised PBMCs. This TCR was sampled from a male donor in good health and CMV-seronegative. The rearrangement links TRBV19 to TRBJ1-3; D is perhaps TRBD1 (5 bases). In DNA, the CDR3 is TGTGCCATCCCAATGGAACAGGCTGGAAACACCATATATTTT. Protein sequence: CAIPMEQAGNTIYF.